Listed below are T cell receptor beta chains from one sample, sequenced in a study of T cell repertoires in cytomegalovirus infection. These receptors lack a known antigen. Each CDR3 protein gets one entry after TCRdb re-called the reads with MiXCR. This table holds nearly 700,000 distinct CDR3 sequences, 33% found once. Sequencing was performed on cultured PBMCs, taken from culture after CMV antigen stimulation. The receptors were sampled from a human donor in good health (CMV status not recorded). Some clones in this sample may be carry-over from other donors' samples. Each CDR3 is given with its conserved first and last residue. A D gene is named only where the DNA matches it firmly. Clone size appears in some rows only: once, few, many, or a class for an expanded clone.

cdr3_nt cdr3_aa d_call clone_size j_call v_call
TGTGCCAGCAGACGTATCCGGGGTGAAGCTTTCTTT CASRRIRGEAFF - few TRBJ1-1 TRBV12-3/TRBV12-4
TGCGCCAGCAGCCAAGTAACCGGGACTAACTATGGCTACACCTTC CASSQVTGTNYGYTF - - TRBJ1-2 TRBV4-1
TGCAGTGCTAGCCGACTAGCGGGGGATATAATGAGGCAGTTCTTC CSASRLAGDIMRQFF TRBD2 - TRBJ2-1 TRBV20-1
TGTGCCAGTAGTATAGGGGAACCCGACGAGCAGTACTTC CASSIGEPDEQYF - - TRBJ2-7 TRBV19
TGTGCCAGCAGTCCGATAGCGGGAGGAACAGATACGCAGTATTTT CASSPIAGGTDTQYF TRBD2 - TRBJ2-3 TRBV12-3/TRBV12-4
TGCAGTGCAGGGGCGGTCGGGGGCTACAATGAGCAGTTCTTC CSAGAVGGYNEQFF - - TRBJ2-1 TRBV20-1
TGTGCCAGCCTTCGGGGGCAGGGCGACGAGCAGTACTTC CASLRGQGDEQYF - many TRBJ2-7 TRBV7-8
TGCGCCAGCAGCCAAGATCTCCCTGGGTATGGCTACACCTTC CASSQDLPGYGYTF - - TRBJ1-2 TRBV4-3
TGTGCCAGCACCACGGTAGGGAACACTGAAGCTTTCTTT CASTTVGNTEAFF - - TRBJ1-1 TRBV27
TGTGCCAGCCAGAGCGGGAGGGACACCGGGGAGCTGTTTTTT CASQSGRDTGELFF TRBD2 - TRBJ2-2 TRBV6-4
TGCGCCAGCAGCCGCACCCCTACGGGACAGGGGTACGAAAAACTGTTTTTT CASSRTPTGQGYEKLFF TRBD1 - TRBJ1-4 TRBV4-3
TGTGCCAGCAGCTACGGACATCCTAATTCACCCCTCCACTTT CASSYGHPNSPLHF - few TRBJ1-6 TRBV7-2
TGTGCCAGCAGCGCAGGGAGGGCCGCTTTCTTT CASSAGRAAFF - once TRBJ1-1 TRBV7-6
TGTGCCAGCAGCTCGGCGCGTGCCGATATAGAGCAGTTCTTC CASSSARADIEQFF - few TRBJ2-1 TRBV7-6
TGTGCCAGCAGCTTAGCTCCCCCAGGTCAGGGTTACAATCAGCCCCAGCATTTT CASSLAPPGQGYNQPQHF - - TRBJ1-5 TRBV7-9
TGTGCCACCCAGCAGGGCCGCAATCAGCCCCAGCATTTT CATQQGRNQPQHF - - TRBJ1-5 TRBV12-3/TRBV12-4
TGCGCCAGCAGCGGAAGAGGGGGGGACTATGGCTACACCTTC CASSGRGGDYGYTF - few TRBJ1-2 TRBV4-1
TGTGCCATCAGTGGATCTTCGCGGGGGTTCCATGAGCAGTTCTTC CAISGSSRGFHEQFF TRBD2 - TRBJ2-1 TRBV10-3
TGTGCCAGCAGCCGCCGGGACCGCACAGATACGCAGTATTTT CASSRRDRTDTQYF - many TRBJ2-3 TRBV7-2
TGTGCCAGCAGCGTCTCTAGCGGGGACTACAATGAGCAGTTCTTC CASSVSSGDYNEQFF TRBD2 few TRBJ2-1 TRBV9
TGTGCCAGTACCCTCCCCCCTATGAACACTGAAGCTTTCTTT CASTLPPMNTEAFF - - TRBJ1-1 TRBV19
TGTGCCAGCAGCTCAGACCAGAGCTCCTACGAGCAGTACTTC CASSSDQSSYEQYF - - TRBJ2-7 TRBV5-5
TGTGCCAGCAGCTTAGATCGGGGACGACCTCTTGAGCAGTTCTTC CASSLDRGRPLEQFF - many TRBJ2-1 TRBV7-2
TGTGCCAGCACCACCGGGACAGGGAAAGAGACCCAGTACTTC CASTTGTGKETQYF TRBD1 few TRBJ2-5 TRBV19
TGTGCCACCAGTGACCCTTACAGGGCATACAATGAGCAGTTCTTC CATSDPYRAYNEQFF - - TRBJ2-1 TRBV24-1
TGTGCCAGCAGCCAAGCGGGACAGGGGATCACTGAAGCTTTCTTT CASSQAGQGITEAFF TRBD1 few TRBJ1-1 TRBV4-2
TGTGCCAGCAGTTCCGGGACAGACAATCAGCCCCAGCATTTT CASSSGTDNQPQHF TRBD1 many TRBJ1-5 TRBV12-3/TRBV12-4
TGTGCCAGCAGCAATACAGTCATGAACACTGAAGCTTTCTTT CASSNTVMNTEAFF - - TRBJ1-1 TRBV5-4
TGTGCCATCAGTGAGACAGGGCATGGACTAGCGGGAAGCAATGAGCAGTTCTTC CAISETGHGLAGSNEQFF TRBD2 - TRBJ2-1 TRBV10-3
TGTGCCAGCAGTTTTCGCGACCATGAGCAGTTCTTC CASSFRDHEQFF - few TRBJ2-1 TRBV28
TGTGCCAGCAGCCAAGCGGCCGTCAAAGATACGCAGTATTTT CASSQAAVKDTQYF - - TRBJ2-3 TRBV4-2
TGTGCCAGCAGTGCCCGGGGCCATCCCACAGATACGCAGTATTTT CASSARGHPTDTQYF - - TRBJ2-3 TRBV28
TGTGCCATCAGTGGAGGACTAGCGGGGTCGGGCACCGGGGAGCTGTTTTTT CAISGGLAGSGTGELFF TRBD2 few TRBJ2-2 TRBV10-3
TGCAGTGCTAGGGGGTCCTACGAGCAGTACTTC CSARGSYEQYF - few TRBJ2-7 TRBV20-1
TGTGCCAGCAGCCCAGTGTCTGGCAGAGGGAATGAGCAGTTCTTC CASSPVSGRGNEQFF - few TRBJ2-1 TRBV11-2
TGTGCCAGCAGTTACTTCGACAGACCAAATGAGCAGTTCTTC CASSYFDRPNEQFF - few TRBJ2-1 TRBV6-5
TGTGCCAGCAGCTGGGTTGGGACAGGGGGTAGGCAGCCCCAGCATTTT CASSWVGTGGRQPQHF TRBD1 few TRBJ1-5 TRBV7-2
TGTGCCAGTAGTTTCGCCGGGACAGGAAATCGTCAGCCCCAGCATTTT CASSFAGTGNRQPQHF TRBD1 few TRBJ1-5 TRBV19
TGTGCCAGCAGCCCCCCGCGGGGGGGGAACAAAAACATTCTGTACTTC CASSPPRGGNKNILYF TRBD2 - TRBJ2-4 TRBV7-2
TGCGCCAGCAGCCAATACTCGGGGGCCCAAGGGAATGAGCAGTTCTTC CASSQYSGAQGNEQFF - - TRBJ2-1 TRBV4-1